The clone carrying this TCR beta chain was seen at least ten times. TCRdb recomputed calls from the 5' RACE reads with MiXCR, one row per CDR3 protein. The profile shows about 44,000 distinct CDR3 sequences, about 22% of them singletons. This CDR3 has 14 amino acids. The germline V gene has CDR1 SGHRS and CDR2 YFSETQ. V lost 0 bases and J lost 5, with 8 bases in between. Time point here: technical triplicate 3. The data belong to a study of neurological immune-mediated disorders. Sample: PBMCs. The TCR originated in a man aged 55 to 70 with HTLV-1-associated myelopathy (HAM/TSP). The gene calls are TRBV5-1 and TRBJ1-4; D is ambiguous. The CDR3 bases are TGCGCCAGCAGCTTGGAAGTCGGGAATGAAAAACTGTTTTTT. Translating gives CASSLEVGNEKLFF.